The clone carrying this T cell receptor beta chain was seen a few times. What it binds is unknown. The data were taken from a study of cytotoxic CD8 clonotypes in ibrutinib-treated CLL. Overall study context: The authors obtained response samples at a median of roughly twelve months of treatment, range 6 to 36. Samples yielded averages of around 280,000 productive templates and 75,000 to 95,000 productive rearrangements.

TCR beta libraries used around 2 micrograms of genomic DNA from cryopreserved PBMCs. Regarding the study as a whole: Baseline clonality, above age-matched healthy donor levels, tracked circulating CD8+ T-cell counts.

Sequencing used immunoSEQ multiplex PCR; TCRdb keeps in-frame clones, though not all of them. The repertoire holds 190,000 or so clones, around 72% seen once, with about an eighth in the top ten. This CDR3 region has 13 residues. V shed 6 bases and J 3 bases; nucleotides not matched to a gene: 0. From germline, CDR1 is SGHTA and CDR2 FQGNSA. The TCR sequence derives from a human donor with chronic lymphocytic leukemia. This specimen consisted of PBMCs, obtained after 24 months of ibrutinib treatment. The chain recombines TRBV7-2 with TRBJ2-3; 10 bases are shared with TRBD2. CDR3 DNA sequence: TGTGCCAGCAGAGCGGGAGGGACAGATACGCAGTATTTT. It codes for CASRAGGTDTQYF.